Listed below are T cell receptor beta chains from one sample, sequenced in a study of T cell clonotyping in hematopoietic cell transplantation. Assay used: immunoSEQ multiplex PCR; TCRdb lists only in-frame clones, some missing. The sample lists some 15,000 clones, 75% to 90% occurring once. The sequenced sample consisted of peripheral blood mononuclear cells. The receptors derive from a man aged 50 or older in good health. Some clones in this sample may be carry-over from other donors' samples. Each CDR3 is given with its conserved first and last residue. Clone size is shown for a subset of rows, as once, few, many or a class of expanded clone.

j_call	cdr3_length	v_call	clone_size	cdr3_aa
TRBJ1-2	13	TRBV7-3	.	CASSLDPGVGYTF
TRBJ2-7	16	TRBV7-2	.	CASSLGSGPGSYEQYF
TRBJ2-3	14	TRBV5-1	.	CASSQGVSTDTQYF
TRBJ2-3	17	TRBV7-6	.	CASSLVLAGGSTDTQYF
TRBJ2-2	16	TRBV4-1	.	CASSQDGTGNTGELFF
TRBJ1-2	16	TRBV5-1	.	CASSLGGTGSAYGYTF
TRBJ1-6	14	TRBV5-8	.	CASSGDAGNSPLHF
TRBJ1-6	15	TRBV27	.	CASSSQLPTNSPLHF
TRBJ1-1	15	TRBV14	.	CASSQEWGQNTEAFF
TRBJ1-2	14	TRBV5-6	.	CASSLLETNYGYTF
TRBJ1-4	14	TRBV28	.	CASSSLNRREKLFF
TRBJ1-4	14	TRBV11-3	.	CASSLGRSNEKLFF
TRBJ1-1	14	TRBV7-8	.	CASSLTGPNTEAFF
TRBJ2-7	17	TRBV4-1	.	CASSQDLGQGVSYEQYF
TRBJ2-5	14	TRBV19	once	CASSDQQGMETQYF
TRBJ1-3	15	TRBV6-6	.	CASSYDSHSGNTIYF
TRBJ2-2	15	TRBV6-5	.	CASRDRGYSTGELFF
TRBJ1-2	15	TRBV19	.	CASSMAARSSYGYTF
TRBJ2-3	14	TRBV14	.	CASSLYRGQGPQYF
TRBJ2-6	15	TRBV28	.	CASRGQLSGANVLTF
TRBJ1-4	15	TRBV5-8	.	CASSLAGGQGEKLFF
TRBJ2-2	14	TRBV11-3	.	CATRTGGHTGELFF
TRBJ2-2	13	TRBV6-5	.	CATAGANTGELFF
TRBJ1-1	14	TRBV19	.	CASETGHLNTEAFF
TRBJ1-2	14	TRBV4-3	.	CASSPGVLNYGYTF
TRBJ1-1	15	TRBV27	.	CASRHAVWLNTEAFF
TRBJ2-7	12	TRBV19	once	CASSIGDDEQYF
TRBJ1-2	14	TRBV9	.	CASSVVAGNYGYTF
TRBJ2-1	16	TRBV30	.	CAWRPGTGETYNEQFF
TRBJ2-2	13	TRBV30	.	CAWRDRGTGELFF
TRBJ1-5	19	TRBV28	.	CASSLTDRGSLLRNQPQHF
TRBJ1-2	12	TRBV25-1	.	CASSASDNGYTF
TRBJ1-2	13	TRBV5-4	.	CASSLDGYNGYTF
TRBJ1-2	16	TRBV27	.	CASSLSRQGAGIGYTF
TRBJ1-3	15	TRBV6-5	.	CATKRSGGSGNTIYF
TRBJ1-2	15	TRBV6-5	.	CASSTPTQGRRGYTF
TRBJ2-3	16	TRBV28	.	CASSVTSGGTTDTQYF
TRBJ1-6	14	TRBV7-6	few	CASSLRQDNSPLHF
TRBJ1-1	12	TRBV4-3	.	CASSQDRVRTFF
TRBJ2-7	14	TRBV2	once	CATGKSPLSYEQYF
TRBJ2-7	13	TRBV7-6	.	CASSEGTGYEQYF
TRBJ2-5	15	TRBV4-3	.	CASSQDVGTGETQYF
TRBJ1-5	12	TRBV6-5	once	CASRDGNQPQHF
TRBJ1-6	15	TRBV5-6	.	CASSWKTGGDSPLHF
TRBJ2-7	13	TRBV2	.	CASRPRTGYEQYF
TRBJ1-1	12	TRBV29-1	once	CSAGGMDTEAFF
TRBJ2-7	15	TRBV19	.	CASSTQAGGRYEQYF
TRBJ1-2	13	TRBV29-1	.	CSDRPSDTYGYTF
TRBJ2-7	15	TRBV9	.	CANSEGDGGSYEQYF
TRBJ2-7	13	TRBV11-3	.	CASSPTTRYEQYF